These 21 T cell receptor beta chains were sequenced from one sample in a study of OX40 agonist ivuxolimab in advanced cancers. Clones were read by immunoSEQ multiplex PCR, and TCRdb kept only the in-frame ones, dropping some. The sample holds 98,000 or so clones; around 94% are singletons and the top ten take 0.15% to 0.2%. The material sequenced was CD4+ or CD8+ T cells sorted from blood, taken in a trial of the OX40 agonist ivuxolimab. These receptors came from an adult with an advanced solid tumor such as melanoma, head and neck, liver or kidney cancer.

The chain carries TRBV7-8 and TRBJ2-7; unclear D gene. Looked up from germline, CDR1 is SGHVS and CDR2 is FQNEAQ. Trimming took 1 base from V and 4 from J, leaving 11 bases between them. This CDR3 has 14 residues. In nucleotides, the CDR3 is TGTGCCAGCAGCTTAGGATTTAGGGAATACGAGCAGTACTTC. Residues: CASSLGFREYEQYF.

This clone was detected once. This sequence joins TRBV15 and TRBJ2-1; 16 bases are a match to TRBD2. V lost 5 bases and J lost 7; bases outside the gene matches: 14. CDR3 length: 19 amino acids. Germline CDR1 and CDR2: LNHNV and YYDKDF (reference sequence). For the CDR3, the DNA is TGTGCCACCAGCGCTTATGTCGGGACTAGCGGGAGGGCATGGAATGAGCAGTTCTTC. Translated: CATSAYVGTSGRAWNEQFF.

The CDR3 bases are TGTGCCAGCAGCCCCCCAAGCGGGAGCACAGATACGCAGTATTTT. It is translated as CASSPPSGSTDTQYF. V usage is TRBV11-2 and J usage is TRBJ2-3, with a tentative D call TRBD2 (6 bases). Germline CDR1 reads SGHAT; CDR2 reads FQNNGV. The V end lost 5 bases, the J end lost 0 bases, and 12 bases lay between the germline ends. CDR3 length: 15 residues.

The sample holds one count of this clone. The chain couples TRBV9 to TRBJ1-2; D not resolved. The V end lost 4 bases, the J end lost 4 bases, and 14 bases lay between the germline ends. CDR1 is SGDLS, CDR2 YYNGEE, per germline. The CDR3 loop spans 14 amino acids. The CDR3 sequence: CASSPREASYGYTF. CDR3 coding DNA: TGTGCCAGCAGCCCTCGCGAAGCCTCCTATGGCTACACCTTC.

About this clone itself: Different DNA sequences within this sample yield the same CDR3. The genes are TRBV18 and TRBJ1-1; D is possibly TRBD1 (6 bases). Germline assignment: CDR1 KGHSH and CDR2 LQKENI. The CDR3 runs 15 residues. Trimming cost V 1 base and J 0 bases, with 9 bases left between them. The CDR3 reads CASSPLTGLNTEAFF. The CDR3 nucleotides read TGTGCCAGCTCACCACTTACAGGGTTGAACACTGAAGCTTTCTTT. The whole variable domain, remainder taken from reference TRBV18 and TRBJ1-1, is NAGVMQNPRHLVRRRGQEARLRCSPMKGHSHVYWYRQLPEEGLKFMVYLQKENIIDESGMPKERFSAEFPKEGPSILRIQQVVRGDSAAYFCASSPLTGLNTEAFFGQGTRLTVV.

This rearrangement joins TRBV5-1 to TRBJ2-2; 8 bases line up with TRBD1. Germline V gene lookup returns CDR1 SGHRS and CDR2 YFSETQ. With 2 bases clipped from V and 4 bases from J, the junction kept 7 bases outside the gene matches. CDR3 size: 16 residues. The CDR3: CASSLGQGEGTGELFF. The CDR3 DNA reads as TGCGCCAGCAGCTTAGGACAGGGAGAAGGCACCGGGGAGCTGTTTTTT.

The gene calls are TRBV6-1 and TRBJ1-3, with 8 nucleotides matching TRBD1. Losses at the gene ends were 6 bases for V and 7 bases for J; bases not matched to a gene: 5. Germline-derived CDR1 and CDR2 are MNHNS and SASEGT. The CDR3 sequence is 13 residues long. Here the CDR3 DNA reads TGTGCCAGCAGGATACAGGGGGGGAACACCATATATTTT. Residues: CASRIQGGNTIYF.

This chain joins TRBV15 and TRBJ1-1, with D maybe TRBD1 (5 bases). The germline CDR1 and CDR2 sequences are LNHNV and YYDKDF (reference sequence). Trimming cost V 5 bases and J 1 base, with 8 bases left between them. CDR3 length equals 13 residues. CDR3 sequence reads: CATSLDRNTEAFF. In DNA form, the CDR3 reads TGTGCCACCAGCTTAGACAGGAACACTGAAGCTTTCTTT.

J is TRBJ2-5 and V is TRBV6-6, with 7 bases fitting TRBD1. Germline CDR1 is MNHNY and CDR2 is SVGAGI (reference sequence). V shed 6 bases and J 5 bases; nucleotides not matched to a gene: 12. CDR3 length: 15 residues. This CDR3 is CASSPGAGGRETQYF. The CDR3 DNA sequence: TGTGCCAGCAGCCCCGGGGCAGGGGGTCGGGAGACCCAGTACTTC.

The chain is built from TRBV6-5 and TRBJ1-1; D is uncertain. The CDR3 is 13 amino acids. With 6 bases removed from V and 1 base from J, the gap between germline ends came to 9 bases. The germline gives CDR1 MNHEY, CDR2 SVGAGI. The CDR3 sequence is CASSPEGNTEAFF. CDR3 nucleotide sequence: TGTGCCAGCAGCCCGGAGGGGAACACTGAAGCTTTCTTT.

The rearrangement uses TRBV7-3 and TRBJ2-3; the match to TRBD1 covers 9 bases. Trimming cost V 3 bases and J 1 base; bases outside gene matches: 2. The germline V gene has CDR1 SGHTA and CDR2 FQGTGA. The CDR3 spans 15 residues. CDR3 amino acids: CASSLRTGGTDTQYF. As DNA, the CDR3 is TGTGCCAGCAGCTTGCGGACAGGGGGCACAGATACGCAGTATTTT.

The V call is TRBV6-6, the J call TRBJ1-2, with a weak D call TRBD1 (6 bases). Trimming took 2 bases from V and 0 from J, leaving 13 bases between them. The CDR3 has 16 amino acids. CDR1 and CDR2 from the germline V gene are MNHNY and SVGAGI (reference sequence). The CDR3 loop reads CASSYATGATNYGYTF. CDR3 bases: TGTGCCAGCAGTTACGCGACAGGAGCTACTAACTATGGCTACACCTTC.

As DNA, the CDR3 is TGTGCCAGCAGTTTTGGGACTAGCGGGGGGGCCGAGACCCAGTACTTC. Its protein is CASSFGTSGGAETQYF. V is TRBV27 and J is TRBJ2-5; 16 bases map to TRBD2. Germline V gene lookup returns CDR1 MNHEY and CDR2 SMNVEV (reference sequence). This CDR3 is 16 amino acids long. V lost 3 bases, J lost 5 bases, and 3 bases stayed unmatched.

The V and J genes are TRBV6-5 and TRBJ2-7; TRBD2 matches 7 bases. The CDR3 has 14 amino acids. V gave up 5 bases and J gave up 3 bases; unmatched junction bases: 7. Germline V CDR1 and CDR2: MNHEY, SVGAGI. The CDR3 spells CASSTRDYLYEQYF. The CDR3 bases are TGTGCCAGCAGTACCCGGGACTACCTCTACGAGCAGTACTTC.

The DNA for the CDR3 is TGTGCCAGCAGCTTAGGGAGCTCCAGGTACAATGAGCAGTTCTTC. Encoded protein: CASSLGSSRYNEQFF. The gene calls are TRBV7-3 and TRBJ2-1, with a weak D call TRBD2 (5 bases). The CDR3 totals 15 residues. Germline CDR1 reads SGHTA; CDR2 reads FQGTGA. V lost 2 bases and J 4 bases, leaving 12 bases between the germline ends.

V and J are TRBV2 and TRBJ2-1, with D perhaps TRBD2 (6 bases). Germline CDR1 and CDR2: SNHLY and FYNNEI. The CDR3 spans 12 residues. The V gene lost 6 bases and the J gene lost 10 bases, with 13 bases spanning the gap. CDR3 coding DNA: TGTGCCAGCAGCCCCGGGACTTCAGAGCAGTTCTTC. Translation: CASSPGTSEQFF.

The rearrangement joins TRBV6-5 to TRBJ1-6; D ambiguous. Trimming stripped 4 bases from V and 7 bases from J, with 5 bases between. CDR3 length: 12 amino acids. Germline V gene sequence: CDR1 MNHEY, CDR2 SVGAGI. The CDR3 bases are TGTGCCAGCAGTTTCCGGAATTCACCCCTCCACTTT. This sequence encodes CASSFRNSPLHF.

The chain has TRBV29-1 and TRBJ1-4; 7 bases are a match to TRBD1. The V and J ends lost 7 bases and 2 bases, in that order; junction bases with no gene match: 4. Germline V gene sequence: CDR1 SQVTM, CDR2 ANQGSEA. This CDR3 spans 13 amino acids. The CDR3 here is CSAAGQTNEKLFF. The CDR3 nucleotides are TGCAGCGCGGCGGGACAGACTAATGAAAAACTGTTTTTT.

This clone was recorded only once. The chain is built from TRBV11-2 and TRBJ1-2; TRBD1 matches at 7 bases. Looked up from germline, CDR1 is SGHAT and CDR2 is FQNNGV. J was trimmed by 8 bases and V by 1 base; bases with no gene match: 4. The CDR3 loop spans 13 amino acids. This CDR3 is CASSLVQQGGYTF. CDR3 nucleotides: TGTGCCAGCAGCTTAGTTCAACAGGGGGGCTACACCTTC.

The rearrangement joins TRBV4-3 to TRBJ1-2; 9 positions agree with TRBD1. CDR3 length: 14 amino acids. The V segment lost 1 base and the J segment 4 bases; nucleotides outside the gene matches: 1. Germline CDR1 is LGHNA and CDR2 is YSLEER. The CDR3 nucleotides are TGCGCCAGCAGCCAAGGGGACAGGGTCTATGGCTACACCTTC. Translated: CASSQGDRVYGYTF.

The gene calls are TRBV7-2 and TRBJ2-7; D may be TRBD1 (5 bases). This CDR3 is built from 14 residues. Per germline, CDR1 SGHTA and CDR2 FQGNSA. Trimming removed 0 bases at V and 2 bases at J, with 8 bases between. The CDR3: CASSLAARAYEQYF. CDR3 in DNA: TGTGCCAGCAGCTTAGCGGCCAGGGCCTACGAGCAGTACTTC.